Sequencing of this TCR beta chain was carried out in a study of patients and donors after allogeneic stem cell transplantation. This clonotype was observed a handful of times. Via MiXCR, TCRdb re-called the RT-PCR reads, giving one row per CDR3 protein. The sample lists some 90,000 distinct CDR3 sequences; around 49% were seen once. V was trimmed by 0 bases and J by 1 base, leaving 15 bases between them. The length of the CDR3 is 17 residues. Germline CDR1 LGHNA, CDR2 YSLEER. The sample taken for sequencing was blood, either unsorted or a sorted T cell fraction (not recorded which). The sequence came from a human donor who was either an allogeneic HSCT recipient or a stem cell or donor lymphocyte infusion donor (not recorded which). It is not recorded whose cells these are; they may come from a transplant donor. This chain connects TRBV4-3 to TRBJ1-1; the D gene is possibly TRBD1 (5 bases). Here the CDR3 DNA reads TGCGCCAGCAGCCAAGACCGGTTTGAGGGACCGAACACTGAAGCTTTCTTT. Amino acids: CASSQDRFEGPNTEAFF.